This entry lists 21 T cell receptor beta chains sequenced from one sample in a study of cytomegalovirus exposure and HLA in healthy donors. The PCR had 60 Vbeta and 13 Jbeta primers. The repertoire was sequenced with immunoSEQ multiplex PCR; TCRdb's copy has only in-frame clones and lacks some. The sample records about 130,000 clones, around 84% being singletons. The sequenced material came from PBMCs. Receptor source: a woman younger than 30 in good health and CMV-seropositive.

The CDR3 nucleotides are TGTGCCAGCAGCAAGGACAGGGGAAGTCAGCCCCAGCATTTT. This sequence encodes CASSKDRGSQPQHF. This chain uses TRBV7-9 with TRBJ1-5; 9 bases are a match to TRBD1. V was clipped by 5 bases and J by 6 bases; unmatched bases: 5. The length of the CDR3 is 14 residues. CDR1 and CDR2 (germline): SEHNR, FQNEAQ (reference sequence).

The chain is built from TRBV11-2 and TRBJ1-5, with D possibly being TRBD1 (6 bases). Deletions cut 1 base from V and 3 bases from J, with 10 bases between. This CDR3 has 15 residues. The germline CDR1 and CDR2 sequences are SGHAT and FQNNGV. CDR3 sequence: CASSLGGHNNQPQHF. In DNA, the CDR3 is TGTGCCAGCAGCTTAGGGGGACACAACAATCAGCCCCAGCATTTT.

CDR3 sequence (DNA): TGTGCCAGCACCCCGGACAGGGCCAATCAGCCCCAGCATTTT. Translation: CASTPDRANQPQHF. The chain recombines TRBV6-5 with TRBJ1-5, with 8 bases aligning to TRBD1. The germline gives CDR1 MNHEY, CDR2 SVGAGI. The trim removed 7 bases at V and 3 bases at J, leaving 5 bases unmatched. CDR3 length: 14 amino acids.

The chain recombines TRBV28 with TRBJ1-5; 7 bases are shared with TRBD1. Germline V gene lookup returns CDR1 MDHEN and CDR2 SYDVKM. The junction had 11 bases not matched to a gene; V was cut back by 6 bases and J by 3 bases. CDR3 length: 16 amino acids. The CDR3 coding sequence is TGTGCCAGCAGCCTCGGAGGGGGCTTCCTCAATCAGCCCCAGCATTTT. This gives the protein CASSLGGGFLNQPQHF.

The V call is TRBV28, the J call TRBJ2-3, with TRBD2 matching 10 bases. The CDR3 contains 18 residues. CDR1 and CDR2 (germline): MDHEN, SYDVKM. With V trimmed by 3 bases and J by 0 bases, 9 bases remained unmatched. The CDR3 reads CASSFVTSGAPSTDTQYF. In DNA form, the CDR3 reads TGTGCCAGCAGTTTCGTAACTAGCGGGGCTCCTAGCACAGATACGCAGTATTTT.

J is TRBJ1-2 and V is TRBV5-4; D gene ambiguous. CDR1 is SGHNT, CDR2 YYREEE, per germline (reference sequence). Trimming cost V 0 bases and J 4 bases, with 16 bases left between them. The CDR3 runs to 16 residues. The chain's CDR3 is CASSLVTARSSYGYTF. The CDR3 coding sequence is TGTGCCAGCAGCTTGGTGACTGCCCGAAGCAGCTATGGCTACACCTTC.

This clone turned up a few times. The CDR3, as DNA: TGTGCCAGCAGTGACCAGGGGGCACCAGATACGCAGTATTTT. Translated, it gives CASSDQGAPDTQYF. The chain combines TRBV6-4 with TRBJ2-3; 8 bases agree with TRBD1. Germline values: CDR1 MRHNA, CDR2 SNTAGT. This CDR3 has 14 amino acids. V was clipped by 2 bases and J by 4 bases; unmatched bases: 2.

This clone was seen only once. The CDR3 bases are TGCGCCAGCAGACCCGACAGGTCCAGCTCCTACGAGCAGTACTTC. It specifies CASRPDRSSSYEQYF. The V gene is TRBV5-1, the J gene TRBJ2-7; weak D call: TRBD1 (6 bases). V was shortened by 5 bases and J by 0 bases, with 15 bases between the two germline ends. This CDR3 contains 15 residues. Germline V gives CDR1 SGHRS, CDR2 YFSETQ. The full variable domain, rest sourced from reference TRBV5-1 and TRBJ2-7, is KAGVTQTPRYLIKTRGQQVTLSCSPISGHRSVSWYQQTPGQGLQFLFEYFSETQRNKGNFPGRFSGRQFSNSRSEMNVSTLELGDSALYLCASRPDRSSSYEQYFGPGTRLTVT.

This clone was seen just once. The J gene is TRBJ2-1, the V gene TRBV15; possible D gene TRBD1, 9 bases. Germline lookup yields CDR1 LNHNV and CDR2 YYDKDF (reference sequence). The CDR3 loop spans 19 amino acids. Trimming left V 3 bases short and J 1 base short, with 22 bases between. Here the CDR3 DNA reads TGTGCCACCAGCAGTGCCGCCGGGGGGGACAGGGTGTCCTACAATGAGCAGTTCTTC. This gives the protein CATSSAAGGDRVSYNEQFF. Full variable domain (remainder filled in from reference TRBV15 and TRBJ2-1): DAMVIQNPRYQVTQFGKPVTLSCSQTLNHNVMYWYQQKSSQAPKLLFHYYDKDFNNEADTPDNFQSRRPNTSFCFLDIRSPGLGDTAMYLCATSSAAGGDRVSYNEQFFGPGTRLTVL.

The rearrangement joins TRBV2 to TRBJ1-2; 7 nucleotides line up with TRBD1. J lost 5 bases, V lost 8 bases, and 23 bases had no gene match. The CDR3 spans 18 residues. CDR1 and CDR2 from the germline V gene are SNHLY and FYNNEI. The CDR3 is CASQNTTGTVKRGYGYTF. CDR3 DNA: TGTGCCAGCCAAAACACAACCGGGACAGTCAAACGGGGATATGGCTACACCTTC.

This chain links TRBV5-1 with TRBJ2-5, with D maybe TRBD2 (5 bases). CDR1 is SGHRS, CDR2 YFSETQ, per germline. The CDR3 is 13 amino acids. Trimming left V 7 bases short and J 2 bases short, with 12 bases between. The CDR3: CASARGSQETQYF. The CDR3, as DNA: TGCGCCAGCGCCCGGGGATCGCAAGAGACCCAGTACTTC.

V usage is TRBV19 and J usage is TRBJ1-6, with TRBD1 identical over 11 bases. Germline loops: CDR1 LNHDA, CDR2 SQIVND (reference sequence). The junction had 11 bases not matched to a gene; V was cut back by 4 bases and J by 12 bases. There are 16 residues in the CDR3. As DNA, the CDR3 is TGTGCCAGTAGTACCTTACCCGGACAGGGGGCGGAACCCCTCCACTTT. As protein: CASSTLPGQGAEPLHF.

The chain joins TRBV9 to TRBJ1-1; D unresolved. Trimming took 0 bases from V and 0 from J, leaving 9 bases between them. This CDR3 has 15 amino acids. Germline-derived CDR1 and CDR2 are SGDLS and YYNGEE. The DNA of the CDR3 is TGTGCCAGCAGCGTAGGGTATGGAGTGAACACTGAAGCTTTCTTT. It is translated as CASSVGYGVNTEAFF.

This chain's CDR3 is CASSKGDTTDTQYF. CDR3 coding DNA: TGCGCCAGCAGCAAAGGGGATACAACAGATACGCAGTATTTT. The chain employs TRBV5-1 and TRBJ2-3; a weak D match, TRBD1 (5 bases). The CDR3 has 14 residues. Germline CDR1 and CDR2: SGHRS and YFSETQ. The V and J ends lost 4 bases and 3 bases respectively, with 12 bases between them.

This clone was recorded only once. V usage is TRBV28 and J usage is TRBJ2-5, with TRBD2 matching over 14 bases. Germline-derived CDR1 and CDR2 are MDHEN and SYDVKM. The junction had 3 bases not matched to a gene; V was cut back by 6 bases and J by 12 bases. This CDR3 has 12 residues. CDR3 sequence reads: CASRAGLAGEYF. The CDR3 bases are TGTGCCAGCAGAGCGGGACTAGCGGGGGAGTACTTC.

The chain joins TRBV2 to TRBJ1-2; no reliable D call. With 5 bases removed from V and 0 bases from J, the gap between germline ends came to 16 bases. CDR1 and CDR2 from the germline V gene are SNHLY and FYNNEI. The CDR3 extends over 16 amino acids. The CDR3, as DNA: TGTGCCAGCAGTCGTTCCGGAGTCGAAACTAACTATGGCTACACCTTC. This gives the protein CASSRSGVETNYGYTF.

This rearrangement joins TRBV12-2 to TRBJ2-1; the table gives TRBD2 as D, unverified against the DNA. TRBV12-2 is tagged as a pseudogene. This CDR3 is built from 17 residues. The CDR3 is CASRLDPLAGGVDEQFF. The CDR3, as DNA: TGTGCAAGTCGCTTAGACCCACTAGCGGGGGGGGTCGATGAGCAGTTCTTC.

This clone is termed medium-sized. J is TRBJ1-2 and V is TRBV25-1; maybe TRBD1 (6 bases). Trimming removed 1 base at V and 8 bases at J, with 23 bases between. The V gene's germline CDR1 is MGHDK and CDR2 SYGVNS. The CDR3 has 17 amino acids. The CDR3 protein is CASSESRSWGGVGGYTF. The CDR3 DNA reads as TGTGCCAGCAGTGAATCCCGTTCCTGGGGGGGCGTTGGAGGCTACACCTTC.

This chain joins TRBV6-1 and TRBJ1-5; TRBD1 aligns across 7 bases. Germline V gives CDR1 MNHNS, CDR2 SASEGT. After removal of 9 bases from V and 4 bases from J, the junction contained 6 bases not matched to a gene. This CDR3 has 13 residues. The CDR3 DNA reads TGTGCCAGTAATGGACAGGCGAATCAGCCCCAGCATTTT. Protein sequence: CASNGQANQPQHF.

This sequence joins TRBV6-1 and TRBJ1-1; TRBD1 agrees at 9 bases. The CDR3 runs to 15 residues. Per germline, CDR1 MNHNS and CDR2 SASEGT. The V segment lost 3 bases and the J segment 1 base; nucleotides outside the gene matches: 3. This CDR3 reads CASSDLDRGNTEAFF. The CDR3 nucleotides read TGTGCCAGCAGTGACCTGGACAGGGGGAACACTGAAGCTTTCTTT.

The chain combines TRBV13 with TRBJ2-1; 7 positions match TRBD2. Germline-derived CDR1 and CDR2 are PRHDT and FYEKMQ (reference sequence). V was pared by 5 bases and J by 7 bases, with 14 bases of the junction left unmatched. The CDR3 is 16 amino acids. The CDR3 DNA follows: TGTGCCAGCAGCACAGGATTAGGGGCGGGAGTGAATGAGCAGTTCTTC. This codes for CASSTGLGAGVNEQFF.